This passage covers 22 T cell receptor beta chains from one sample sequenced in a study of shared clonotypes between healthy human individuals. Measured with immunoSEQ multiplex PCR; TCRdb has only the in-frame clones, and not every one. Of 2 million to 2.5 million clones listed, about 92% are singletons. CD45RO-negative CD8 cells positively selected for CCR7 made up the naive population, which excluded terminally differentiated effector memory CD45RA+ cells. The sequenced sample consisted of naive CD8+ T cells from PBMCs. The source of these receptors is a young man in good health. Some clones in this sample may be carry-over from other donors' samples.

This chain connects TRBV5-4 to TRBJ2-3; D gene uncertain. Germline loops: CDR1 SGHNT, CDR2 YYREEE (reference sequence). The CDR3 has 15 amino acids. V lost 3 bases to trimming and J lost 5 bases, with 16 bases between them. The CDR3 DNA follows: TGTGCCAGCAGCTCCTATGCTCGGGCAGGAGATACGCAGTATTTT. Protein sequence: CASSSYARAGDTQYF. The complete variable domain, with remaining parts taken from reference TRBV5-4 and TRBJ2-3, reads ETGVTQSPTHLIKTRGQQVTLRCSSQSGHNTVSWYQQALGQGPQFIFQYYREEENGRGNFPPRFSGLQFPNYSSELNVNALELDDSALYLCASSSYARAGDTQYFGPGTRLTVL.

The chain links TRBV2 to TRBJ2-1, with TRBD2 identical over 9 bases. Germline V CDR1 and CDR2: SNHLY, FYNNEI. The V and J ends lost 1 base and 6 bases, in that order; junction bases with no gene match: 4. The CDR3 has 15 residues. The CDR3 DNA follows: TGTGCCAGCAGTGAAGAGACTAGCGGATCCAATGAGCAGTTCTTC. Translation gives CASSEETSGSNEQFF.

This rearrangement joins TRBV7-9 to TRBJ2-5; a possible D gene is TRBD2 (6 bases). The CDR3 sequence is 14 residues long. Germline lookup yields CDR1 SEHNR and CDR2 FQNEAQ (reference sequence). With 1 base removed from V and 5 bases from J, the gap between germline ends came to 11 bases. The DNA of the CDR3 is TGTGCCAGCAGCTTAGGGGGGGAGGTGGAGACCCAGTACTTC. Protein product: CASSLGGEVETQYF.

In regard to this clone: The same CDR3 is also encoded by other DNA sequences in this sample. The V call is TRBV29-1, the J call TRBJ2-7; no firm D call. Germline values: CDR1 SQVTM, CDR2 ANQGSEA. The CDR3 has 11 residues. V was shortened by 7 bases and J by 4 bases, with 11 bases between the two germline ends. The CDR3 loop reads CSARGGYEQYF. The CDR3 DNA reads TGCAGCGCCCGTGGTGGGTACGAGCAGTACTTC.

The chain uses TRBV14 and TRBJ2-1; 11 bases align to TRBD2. With V trimmed by 2 bases and J by 4 bases, 4 bases remained unmatched. The CDR3 length is 16 residues. Germline V gives CDR1 SGHDN, CDR2 FVKESK. The chain's CDR3 is CASSQKLAGAYNEQFF. In DNA form, the CDR3 reads TGTGCCAGCAGCCAAAAACTAGCGGGAGCTTACAATGAGCAGTTCTTC.

The gene calls are TRBV30 and TRBJ2-3; D not resolved. Germline V gene lookup returns CDR1 GTSNPN and CDR2 SVGIG (reference sequence). V lost 3 bases and J 6 bases, leaving 10 bases between the germline ends. The CDR3 extends over 12 amino acids. The CDR3 DNA reads as TGTGCCTGGAGCCGATCATGGGATACGCAGTATTTT. This gives the protein CAWSRSWDTQYF.

V gene TRBV27 combines with J gene TRBJ2-7; 11 bases match TRBD2. V dropped 5 bases and J dropped 4; count of bases not matched to a gene: 4. The CDR3 is 14 amino acids. Per germline, CDR1 MNHEY and CDR2 SMNVEV (reference sequence). The CDR3 spells CASSIAGGPYEQYF. In nucleotides, the CDR3 is TGTGCCAGCAGTATAGCGGGAGGGCCGTACGAGCAGTACTTC.

In regard to this clone: The same CDR3 arises from other DNA sequences in this sample as well. This chain links TRBV5-6 with TRBJ2-1; a possible D gene is TRBD1 (5 bases). V was shortened by 0 bases and J by 0 bases, with 10 bases between the two germline ends. This CDR3 region has 16 residues. Germline-derived CDR1 and CDR2 are SGHDT and YYEEEE. The CDR3 DNA reads as TGTGCCAGCAGCTTGGACAGGACGAGCTCCTACAATGAGCAGTTCTTC. It encodes CASSLDRTSSYNEQFF.

The chain is built from TRBV9 and TRBJ2-5; 10 nucleotides align to TRBD2. The CDR3 is made up of 14 amino acids. V shed 5 bases and J 5 bases; nucleotides not matched to a gene: 6. Germline loops: CDR1 SGDLS, CDR2 YYNGEE. The CDR3 protein is CASSLAGEVETQYF. The CDR3 region has the DNA TGTGCCAGCAGTCTAGCGGGAGAGGTGGAGACCCAGTACTTC.

This clone was detected only once. This rearrangement joins TRBV11-2 to TRBJ2-1, with D possibly matching TRBD2 (5 bases). The CDR3 contains 15 residues. The germline V and J ends were trimmed by 5 bases and 0 bases, with 11 bases remaining between them. The germline V gene has CDR1 SGHAT and CDR2 FQNNGV. The CDR3 loop reads CASSPTGYSYNEQFF. The CDR3 nucleotides read TGTGCCAGCAGCCCGACGGGGTACTCCTACAATGAGCAGTTCTTC. Full variable domain (remainder filled in from reference TRBV11-2 and TRBJ2-1): EAGVAQSPRYKIIEKRQSVAFWCNPISGHATLYWYQQILGQGPKLLIQFQNNGVVDDSQLPKDRFSAERLKGVDSTLKIQPAKLEDSAVYLCASSPTGYSYNEQFFGPGTRLTVL.

The gene calls are TRBV4-3 and TRBJ1-3; no definite D call. V lost 4 bases and J lost 7, with 17 bases in between. The CDR3 length is 15 residues. The germline V gene has CDR1 LGHNA and CDR2 YSLEER. CDR3 protein: CASSRTLPERNTIYF. DNA of the CDR3: TGCGCCAGCAGCCGGACCCTACCTGAGCGGAACACCATATATTTT.

The chain couples TRBV4-1 to TRBJ2-3; D gene ambiguous. The CDR3 covers 13 residues. The V gene lost 4 bases and the J gene lost 11 bases, with 16 bases spanning the gap. Germline CDR1 MGHRA, CDR2 YSYEKL. In DNA form, the CDR3 reads TGCGCCAGCAGCCGAGTTGGGGATCTAAGGCAGTATTTT. It specifies CASSRVGDLRQYF.

The rearrangement links TRBV28 to TRBJ2-7, with TRBD2 as a possible D gene (6 bases). V gave up 4 bases and J gave up 4 bases, with 17 bases separating them. CDR3 length: 15 residues. Per germline, CDR1 MDHEN and CDR2 SYDVKM. The CDR3 bases are TGTGCCAGCAGTTCGGACGCCCCTGGGGGGTACGAGCAGTACTTC. Translated, it gives CASSSDAPGGYEQYF.

This clone showed up just a few times. The chain links TRBV9 to TRBJ2-7; D not certain. V lost 4 bases, J lost 0 bases, and 11 bases lay in between. This CDR3 comprises 14 residues. From germline, CDR1 is SGDLS and CDR2 YYNGEE. In nucleotides, the CDR3 is TGTGCCAGCAGCCCGTTTCAGAGCTCCTACGAGCAGTACTTC. This encodes CASSPFQSSYEQYF.

This chain joins TRBV6-6 and TRBJ2-4; tentative D call: TRBD1 (5 bases). The V and J ends lost 2 bases and 1 base respectively, with 12 bases between them. The germline CDR1 and CDR2 sequences are MNHNY and SVGAGI (reference sequence). This CDR3 comprises 16 residues. The CDR3 sequence is CASSYVGQGAKNIQYF. For the CDR3, the DNA is TGTGCCAGCAGTTACGTTGGACAAGGGGCCAAAAACATTCAGTACTTC.

This clone has a single count. The V call is TRBV29-1, the J call TRBJ2-4, with 8 bases identical to TRBD2. J gave up 3 bases and V 4 bases, and 5 bases lay outside the gene matches. The CDR3 consists of 14 residues. Germline V gives CDR1 SQVTM, CDR2 ANQGSEA. The CDR3 DNA is TGCAGCGTTGTGTTAGCGGGAAGCAAAAACATTCAGTACTTC. Its protein product is CSVVLAGSKNIQYF.

The chain joins TRBV7-9 to TRBJ2-5, with 9 bases identical to TRBD2. The V gene's germline CDR1 is SEHNR and CDR2 FQNEAQ (reference sequence). The CDR3 extends over 17 amino acids. With 2 bases clipped from V and 5 bases from J, the junction kept 12 bases outside the gene matches. This chain's CDR3 is CASSLSTGGRGSETQYF. CDR3 in DNA: TGTGCCAGCAGCTTAAGTACTGGCGGGAGGGGGTCTGAGACCCAGTACTTC.

The genes are TRBV14 and TRBJ2-7; D is perhaps TRBD1 (5 bases). The germline V gene has CDR1 SGHDN and CDR2 FVKESK. With 2 bases removed from V and 2 bases from J, the gap between germline ends came to 7 bases. The CDR3 runs 13 residues. CDR3 residues: CASSQQGTYEQYF. The CDR3 bases are TGTGCCAGCAGCCAACAGGGAACCTACGAGCAGTACTTC.

This chain uses TRBV6-6 with TRBJ2-1, with D possibly being TRBD2 (6 bases). Germline V gene sequence: CDR1 MNHNY, CDR2 SVGAGI (reference sequence). CDR3 length: 15 amino acids. Trimming cost V 6 bases and J 6 bases, with 18 bases left between them. This CDR3 is CASRPTGEEGNEQFF. The DNA of the CDR3 is TGTGCCAGCAGGCCTACAGGTGAGGAGGGCAATGAGCAGTTCTTC.

The chain employs TRBV11-2 and TRBJ2-1, with a weak D call TRBD1 (5 bases). In germline, CDR1 is SGHAT, CDR2 FQNNGV. Trimming removed 5 bases from V and 0 bases from J, with 11 bases in between. The CDR3 has 15 residues. The CDR3 loop is CASSPTGSSYNEQFF. The CDR3, as DNA: TGTGCCAGCAGCCCCACAGGTAGCTCCTACAATGAGCAGTTCTTC.

This clone was seen once. The chain links TRBV7-8 to TRBJ2-1, with TRBD2 matching 13 bases. This CDR3 spans 16 amino acids. In germline, CDR1 is SGHVS, CDR2 FQNEAQ. J gave up 6 bases and V 3 bases, and 5 bases lay outside the gene matches. The CDR3 region has the DNA TGTGCCAGCAGCTTCGGGACTAGCGGGGCTCCCAATGAGCAGTTCTTC. Protein: CASSFGTSGAPNEQFF.

The chain recombines TRBV6-1 with TRBJ2-5; 7 positions agree with TRBD2. Germline CDR1 and CDR2: MNHNS and SASEGT. CDR3 size: 16 residues. The trim removed 1 base at V and 5 bases at J, leaving 10 bases unmatched. The CDR3 DNA is TGTGCCAGCAGTGAAGGCCTAGCGGCGGCGAGGGAGACCCAGTACTTC. Encoded protein: CASSEGLAAARETQYF.